The 22 T cell receptor beta chains given below trace back to one sample, sequenced in a study of CD8 T cells in Susac syndrome. The RNA, roughly 0.45 to 1 ug, was put through reverse transcription using random hexamers. TCRdb analysed the immunoSEQ multiplex PCR reads with MiXCR anew, one entry per CDR3 protein. Among about 160,000 distinct CDR3 sequences listed, 92% were seen once. The sequenced material came from CD4+ T cells from PBMCs. These receptors all come from a human donor in good health.

V and J are TRBV6-2 or TRBV6-3 and TRBJ1-5; maybe TRBD1 (5 bases). The CDR3 is 15 amino acids. Germline CDR1 MNHEY, CDR2 SVGEGT. V was trimmed by 2 bases and J by 7 bases, leaving 15 bases between them. The CDR3, as DNA: TGTGCCAGCAGTTACGGGGCAGGGTGGCGACAGCCCCAGCATTTT. Its translation is CASSYGAGWRQPQHF.

This sequence joins TRBV10-3 and TRBJ2-7; 8 positions match TRBD1. Germline-derived CDR1 and CDR2 are ENHRY and SYGVKD. The CDR3 has 14 residues. V shed 7 bases and J 5 bases; nucleotides not matched to a gene: 10. In nucleotides, the CDR3 is TGTGCCATCAAGGGGGTCAGGGGGCGCGACGAGCAGTACTTC. It encodes CAIKGVRGRDEQYF.

The chain uses TRBV20-1 and TRBJ1-1; the match to TRBD1 covers 9 bases. The junction had 4 bases not matched to a gene; V was cut back by 5 bases and J by 6 bases. This CDR3 contains 12 residues. Germline loops: CDR1 DFQATT, CDR2 SNEGSKA (reference sequence). This CDR3 is CSASQGAPEAFF. DNA of the CDR3: TGCAGTGCTTCACAGGGGGCCCCTGAAGCTTTCTTT.

The chain employs TRBV7-2 and TRBJ2-3; D may match TRBD1 or TRBD2 (5 bases each). CDR1 SGHTA and CDR2 FQGNSA come from the germline V gene. The CDR3 is made up of 16 amino acids. The ends were cut back, 6 bases at V and 0 bases at J, with 16 bases in the middle. DNA for the CDR3: TGTGCCAGCAGACCCGGGTCGGGACCGAGCACAGATACGCAGTATTTT. It is translated as CASRPGSGPSTDTQYF.

This chain connects TRBV6-2 or TRBV6-3 to TRBJ2-4, with D tentatively TRBD2 (5 bases). This CDR3 contains 16 residues. From germline, CDR1 is MNHEY and CDR2 SVGEGT. V was shortened by 6 bases and J by 0 bases, with 15 bases between the two germline ends. The CDR3 nucleotides are TGTGCCAGCAGGTCGAGCGGACCCTTAGCCAAAAACATTCAGTACTTC. Protein product: CASRSSGPLAKNIQYF.

The chain is built from TRBV28 and TRBJ1-2, with TRBD1 as a possible D gene (5 bases). Trimming took 9 bases from V and 7 from J, leaving 15 bases between them. This CDR3 is 12 amino acids long. Germline assignment: CDR1 MDHEN and CDR2 SYDVKM. The CDR3 DNA is TGTGCCAGTACCACCGGGACTTTTGGCTACACCTTC. Amino acid sequence: CASTTGTFGYTF.

This chain connects TRBV12-3 or TRBV12-4 to TRBJ2-1; no firm D call. Trimming stripped 8 bases from V and 6 bases from J, with 11 bases between. The CDR3 spans 12 residues. CDR3 sequence reads: CASSRPVNEQFF. CDR3 in DNA: TGTGCCAGCTCCCGGCCAGTCAATGAGCAGTTCTTC.

This chain joins TRBV12-3 or TRBV12-4 and TRBJ1-1; D is uncertain. V lost 3 bases and J lost 4, with 9 bases in between. This CDR3 is 13 amino acids long. The CDR3 DNA reads TGTGCCAGCAGTTTGGTGGTGGGCACTGAAGCTTTCTTT. It yields the protein CASSLVVGTEAFF.

The V gene is TRBV5-1, the J gene TRBJ2-1, with TRBD1 matching 9 bases. CDR1 is SGHRS and CDR2 is YFSETQ in the germline V gene. This CDR3 region has 14 residues. Losses at the gene ends were 4 bases for V and 8 bases for J; bases not matched to a gene: 7. The CDR3 protein is CASSLGTGLHEQFF. CDR3 DNA sequence: TGCGCCAGCAGCCTGGGGACAGGGTTGCATGAGCAGTTCTTC.

The rearrangement links TRBV29-1 to TRBJ2-2; TRBD2 agrees at 9 bases. The germline CDR1 and CDR2 sequences are SQVTM and ANQGSEA. The CDR3 loop spans 14 amino acids. J lost 4 bases, V lost 4 bases, and 4 bases had no gene match. CDR3 in amino acids: CSVASLAGTGELFF. For the CDR3, the DNA is TGCAGCGTTGCGTCACTAGCGGGCACCGGGGAGCTGTTTTTT.

This sequence joins TRBV7-2 and TRBJ1-5; D unresolved. The V end lost 3 bases, the J end lost 4 bases, and 7 bases lay between the germline ends. Germline values: CDR1 SGHTA, CDR2 FQGNSA. This CDR3 region has 13 residues. This chain's CDR3 is CASSFLANQPQHF. The CDR3 DNA sequence: TGTGCCAGCAGCTTTCTGGCTAATCAGCCCCAGCATTTT.

This chain joins TRBV19 and TRBJ1-1; TRBD1 aligns across 11 bases. There are 15 residues in the CDR3. The germline CDR1 and CDR2 sequences are LNHDA and SQIVND (reference sequence). The trim removed 5 bases at V and 6 bases at J, leaving 8 bases unmatched. CDR3 protein: CASSLTDRGLPEAFF. The CDR3 nucleotides are TGTGCCAGTAGTCTCACGGACAGGGGGCTACCTGAAGCTTTCTTT.

CDR3 nucleotide sequence: TGTGCCAGCAGCCCCCCCGCGCGGGCGTTTGGCTACACCTTC. Encoded protein: CASSPPARAFGYTF. This rearrangement joins TRBV7-2 to TRBJ1-2; D is ambiguous. This CDR3 has 14 residues. The germline V gene has CDR1 SGHTA and CDR2 FQGNSA. Trimming took off 5 bases at V and 7 bases at J, with 17 bases between the two ends.

V and J are TRBV5-6 and TRBJ2-3, with D possibly matching TRBD1 (6 bases). The CDR3 runs to 14 residues. The V and J ends lost 2 bases and 6 bases respectively, with 13 bases between them. The germline gives CDR1 SGHDT, CDR2 YYEEEE. The CDR3 region is CASSFGQIRDTQYF. As DNA, the CDR3 is TGTGCCAGCAGCTTTGGACAGATACGGGATACGCAGTATTTT.

V gene TRBV6-2 or TRBV6-3 combines with J gene TRBJ2-7; possible D gene TRBD2, 6 bases. Trimming cost V 0 bases and J 1 base, with 16 bases left between them. This CDR3 spans 17 amino acids. Germline CDR1 is MNHEY and CDR2 is SVGEGT. This chain's CDR3 is CASSYSFRGTPSYEQYF. The CDR3, as DNA: TGTGCCAGCAGTTACTCGTTCCGGGGGACGCCTTCCTACGAGCAGTACTTC.

The rearrangement joins TRBV20-1 to TRBJ2-3, with 10 bases lining up with TRBD2. The CDR3 is made up of 14 amino acids. The ends lost 3 bases at V and 4 bases at J; junction bases unmatched: 4. Germline V CDR1 and CDR2: DFQATT, SNEGSKA (reference sequence). This CDR3 is CSASLAGGSDTQYF. DNA for the CDR3: TGCAGTGCTAGTTTAGCGGGGGGCTCAGATACGCAGTATTTT.

The chain links TRBV7-6 to TRBJ2-1; 10 positions agree with TRBD2. J was trimmed by 3 bases and V by 4 bases; bases with no gene match: 3. Germline V gives CDR1 SGHVS, CDR2 FNYEAQ. The CDR3 sequence is 15 residues long. CDR3 sequence: CASSSLAGVYNEQFF. The CDR3 DNA follows: TGTGCCAGCAGCTCCCTAGCGGGAGTCTACAATGAGCAGTTCTTC. Supplemented by reference TRBV7-6 and TRBJ2-1, the full variable domain reads GAGVSQSPRYKVTKRGQDVALRCDPISGHVSLYWYRQALGQGPEFLTYFNYEAQQDKSGLPNDRFSAERPEGSISTLTIQRTEQRDSAMYRCASSSLAGVYNEQFFGPGTRLTVL.

The table lists this clonotype with a count of one. The V call is TRBV29-1, the J call TRBJ2-7; TRBD1 is a possible D gene (5 bases). Germline V gives CDR1 SQVTM, CDR2 ANQGSEA. V was cut by 4 bases and J by 5 bases, with 9 bases left in between. The CDR3 sequence is 11 residues long. The CDR3 loop is CSVAGLNEQYF. The CDR3 nucleotides read TGCAGCGTTGCAGGGCTCAACGAGCAGTACTTC.

The chain couples TRBV3-1 to TRBJ1-6; D unresolved. V was cut by 3 bases and J by 0 bases, with 9 bases left in between. Germline V gene data show CDR1 as LGHDT and CDR2 as YNNKEL (reference sequence). The CDR3 loop spans 16 amino acids. CDR3 DNA: TGTGCCAGCAGCCACAGGAGGAGCTCCTATAATTCACCCCTCCACTTT. It yields the protein CASSHRRSSYNSPLHF. The full variable domain, with the rest looked up from reference TRBV3-1 and TRBJ1-6, is DTAVSQTPKYLVTQMGNDKSIKCEQNLGHDTMYWYKQDSKKFLKIMFSYNNKELIINETVPNRFSPKSPDKAHLNLHINSLELGDSAVYFCASSHRRSSYNSPLHFGNGTRLTVT.

The chain joins TRBV18 to TRBJ2-1, with 9 bases that match TRBD1. With 4 bases clipped from V and 7 bases from J, the junction kept 8 bases outside the gene matches. This CDR3 is built from 15 residues. CDR1 is KGHSH and CDR2 is LQKENI in the germline V gene. The CDR3: CASSRVETGGNEQFF. Written as DNA, the CDR3 is TGTGCCAGCTCACGTGTTGAGACAGGGGGAAATGAGCAGTTCTTC.

The rearrangement uses TRBV29-1 and TRBJ2-7, with D possibly matching TRBD1 (7 bases). Germline-derived CDR1 and CDR2 are SQVTM and ANQGSEA. Trimming took 4 bases from V and 6 from J, leaving 13 bases between them. The CDR3 extends over 12 amino acids. The CDR3 loop reads CSVVPQGGEQYF. The CDR3 DNA is TGCAGCGTTGTTCCCCAGGGGGGCGAGCAGTACTTC.

The chain couples TRBV20-1 to TRBJ2-7, with 7 bases fitting TRBD2. With V trimmed by 2 bases and J by 2 bases, 6 bases remained unmatched. The V gene's germline CDR1 is DFQATT and CDR2 SNEGSKA (reference sequence). This CDR3 is built from 14 residues. CDR3 region: CSARLAVGPYEQYF. For the CDR3, the DNA is TGCAGTGCTAGACTAGCGGTGGGACCCTACGAGCAGTACTTC.